The next 22 T cell receptor beta chains were all read from a single sample in a study of glioma-infiltrating T cells after dendritic cell vaccination. The time point was: after dendritic cell vaccination, including at tumor progression/relapse. Profiled with immunoSEQ multiplex PCR; TCRdb holds only in-frame clones, not every one. The sample yields around 60,000 clones, over 75% seen once. The input for sequencing was blood, taken after dendritic cell vaccination. These TCRs come from a human donor with glioblastoma.

This chain connects TRBV4-1 to TRBJ2-3; 11 bases line up with TRBD2. The CDR3 covers 17 residues. With V trimmed by 1 base and J by 6 bases, 9 bases remained unmatched. Germline V gene lookup returns CDR1 MGHRA and CDR2 YSYEKL. The CDR3 DNA sequence: TGCGCCAGCAGCCAAGCGGCGACTAGCGGGGATTTTGATACGCAGTATTTT. Translated: CASSQAATSGDFDTQYF.

The V gene is TRBV2, the J gene TRBJ1-1; the match to TRBD1 covers 7 bases. Germline values: CDR1 SNHLY, CDR2 FYNNEI. This CDR3 contains 15 residues. Trimming removed 6 bases from V and 3 bases from J; junction bases left unmatched: 10. DNA for the CDR3: TGTGCCAGCAGGGACAGGAATTTTGTTGACACTGAAGCTTTCTTT. This codes for CASRDRNFVDTEAFF.

Points on this clone: Mismatch with germline at one junction end may stem from a read error. The chain recombines TRBV25-1 with TRBJ1-1; D not resolved. The CDR3 is made up of 11 amino acids. Germline V gives CDR1 MGHDK, CDR2 SYGVNS. CDR3 region: CASREATEAFF. CDR3 bases: TGTGCCAGCAGAGAGGCCACTGAGGCTTTCTTT.

The chain has TRBV10-1 and TRBJ2-7; 11 bases are a match to TRBD2. This CDR3 is 17 amino acids long. The trim removed 6 bases at V and 9 bases at J, leaving 19 bases unmatched. The V gene's germline CDR1 is WNHNN and CDR2 SYGVQD (reference sequence). The CDR3 DNA reads as TGCGCCAGCAGAAAACCCAAAACCGGGACTAGCGGTTCTGGGCAGTACTTC. It translates to CASRKPKTGTSGSGQYF.

The chain employs TRBV19 and TRBJ1-2, with 8 bases that match TRBD1. With 10 bases clipped from V and 13 bases from J, the junction kept 11 bases outside the gene matches. The germline V gene encodes CDR1 LNHDA and CDR2 SQIVND (reference sequence). This CDR3 has 11 amino acids. The CDR3, as DNA: TGTGCCACCCGGACAGGGCAAGGGGGCACCTTC. It specifies CATRTGQGGTF.

This chain joins TRBV13 and TRBJ1-3; perhaps TRBD1 as D (6 bases). The CDR3 covers 16 residues. Trimming removed 5 bases at V and 0 bases at J, with 14 bases between. Germline CDR1 and CDR2: PRHDT and FYEKMQ (reference sequence). The CDR3 is CASSAFGQISGNTIYF. The CDR3 DNA follows: TGTGCCAGCAGCGCTTTTGGACAGATCTCTGGAAACACCATATATTTT.

This clone was recorded once. Written as DNA, the CDR3 is TGTGCCAGCAGCTTAGTGGGACAGGCCCAAAGCTCCTATAATTCACCCCTCCACTTT. Its translation: CASSLVGQAQSSYNSPLHF. The J gene is TRBJ1-6, the V gene TRBV11-3; 8 positions match TRBD1. Germline CDR1 is SGHNT and CDR2 is YENEEA. The CDR3 has 19 amino acids. V shed 1 base, J shed 0 bases, and the junction held 8 bases outside the gene matches.

V gene TRBV4-1 combines with J gene TRBJ1-4; tentative D call: TRBD1 (5 bases). This CDR3 has 15 amino acids. Between the trimmed V and J ends, which lost 0 bases and 6 bases, there was a span of 11 bases. Germline values: CDR1 MGHRA, CDR2 YSYEKL. The CDR3 DNA reads as TGCGCCAGCAGCCAAGATCCAAGACAGCATGAAAAACTGTTTTTT. Translation: CASSQDPRQHEKLFF.

V is TRBV5-1 and J is TRBJ2-4; TRBD2 might be the D (5 bases). V lost 2 bases and J lost 6, with 18 bases in between. The CDR3 is made up of 16 amino acids. CDR1 and CDR2 (germline): SGHRS, YFSETQ. As DNA, the CDR3 is TGCGCCAGCAGCTTAAATACCGGGAACCCTTTAAACATTCAGTACTTC. Translating it yields CASSLNTGNPLNIQYF.

This chain connects TRBV6-5 to TRBJ1-4; D not certain. The CDR3 loop spans 14 amino acids. The V and J ends lost 4 bases and 8 bases respectively, with 14 bases between them. Germline CDR1 is MNHEY and CDR2 is SVGAGI. CDR3 sequence (DNA): TGTGCCAGCAGTTCTGGGGAGTGGCAGGAAAAACTGTTTTTT. Residues: CASSSGEWQEKLFF.

This clone was seen just once. The chain has TRBV28 and TRBJ1-4; D may be TRBD1 (5 bases). Germline values: CDR1 MDHEN, CDR2 SYDVKM. The germline V and J ends were trimmed by 4 bases and 7 bases, with 19 bases remaining between them. This CDR3 is 16 amino acids long. The CDR3 spells CASSSQGTTVGEKLFF. CDR3 sequence (DNA): TGTGCCAGCAGTTCCCAGGGAACCACCGTGGGTGAAAAACTGTTTTTT.

This clone was counted a few times. The chain combines TRBV28 with TRBJ2-3; a possible D gene is TRBD2 (5 bases). From germline, CDR1 is MDHEN and CDR2 SYDVKM. This CDR3 spans 14 amino acids. V was shortened by 7 bases and J by 2 bases, with 13 bases between the two germline ends. Here the CDR3 reads CASKGAALTDTQYF. The DNA for the CDR3 is TGTGCCAGCAAGGGAGCGGCCCTCACAGATACGCAGTATTTT.

The chain carries TRBV2 and TRBJ2-7; TRBD1 might be the D (6 bases). This CDR3 spans 13 amino acids. Germline V CDR1 and CDR2: SNHLY, FYNNEI. The V gene lost 10 bases and the J gene lost 2 bases, with 15 bases spanning the gap. CDR3 DNA: TGTGCCATCACCGGGACACAGACCTACGAGCAGTACTTC. This sequence encodes CAITGTQTYEQYF. The variable domain in full, with the rest retrieved from reference TRBV2 and TRBJ2-7, is EPEVTQTPSHQVTQMGQEVILRCVPISNHLYFYWYRQILGQKVEFLVSFYNNEISEKSEIFDDQFSVERPDGSNFTLKIRSTKLEDSAMYFCAITGTQTYEQYFGPGTRLTVT.

The V call is TRBV27, the J call TRBJ1-5; D gene uncertain. The length of the CDR3 is 18 residues. The germline V and J ends were trimmed by 0 bases and 3 bases, with 18 bases remaining between them. Germline-derived CDR1 and CDR2 are MNHEY and SMNVEV (reference sequence). CDR3 sequence: CASSLSVGVGAHNQPQHF. In DNA, the CDR3 is TGTGCCAGCAGTTTATCAGTCGGGGTAGGCGCCCACAATCAGCCCCAGCATTTT.

The chain uses TRBV25-1 and TRBJ2-1; D not certain. There are 14 residues in the CDR3. Germline V gives CDR1 MGHDK, CDR2 SYGVNS. V was cut by 2 bases and J by 2 bases, with 7 bases left in between. Here the CDR3 DNA reads TGTGCCAGCAGTGAAGTTGTAGCCTACAATGAGCAGTTCTTC. Its protein is CASSEVVAYNEQFF.

V gene TRBV21-1 combines with J gene TRBJ1-5. TRBV21-1 is shown as a pseudogene. The CDR3 loop spans 15 amino acids. CDR3 coding DNA: TGTGCCAGCAGCAACCGGGGTCTAGGCAATCAGCCCCAGCATTTT. Translating it yields CASSNRGLGNQPQHF.

As for this clone: Mismatch with germline at one junction end may stem from a read error. The chain joins TRBV5-4 to TRBJ2-5; 10 bases are a match to TRBD2. This CDR3 is 16 amino acids long. Germline lookup yields CDR1 SGHNT and CDR2 YYREEE (reference sequence). The CDR3 is CASSSLISGGAPLLDF. DNA for the CDR3: TGTGCCAGCAGCTCCCTCATAAGCGGGGGGGCACCCCTTTTGGACTTC.

This sequence joins TRBV7-9 and TRBJ2-5; no clear D gene. V shed 5 bases and J shed 5 bases, with 18 bases lying between them. In germline, CDR1 is SEHNR, CDR2 FQNEAQ (reference sequence). The CDR3 covers 15 residues. CDR3 DNA sequence: TGTGCCAGCAGCCCTAGGATAGGCCCGACCGAGACCCAGTACTTC. Protein sequence: CASSPRIGPTETQYF.

This clone turned up a few times. Other DNA sequences in this specimen translate into the identical CDR3. The V gene is TRBV6-1, the J gene TRBJ1-6; D perhaps matches TRBD1 (5 bases). V lost 9 bases and J lost 4, with 13 bases in between. CDR3 length equals 14 residues. Germline lookup yields CDR1 MNHNS and CDR2 SASEGT. CDR3 sequence reads: CASSAGPYNSPLHF. The DNA for the CDR3 is TGTGCCAGTTCCGCAGGGCCTTATAATTCACCCCTCCACTTT.

The chain recombines TRBV9 with TRBJ2-3, with D perhaps matching TRBD2 (6 bases). This CDR3 has 14 residues. CDR1 is SGDLS, CDR2 YYNGEE, per germline. The V end was cut by 5 bases, the J end by 3 bases, with 13 bases between. The CDR3 is CASSPFGGTDTQYF. The CDR3 region has the DNA TGTGCCAGCAGTCCCTTCGGGGGAACAGATACGCAGTATTTT.

V gene TRBV6-5 combines with J gene TRBJ2-1, with D unresolved. CDR1 is MNHEY, CDR2 SVGAGI, per germline. The CDR3 covers 13 residues. The V and J ends lost 2 bases and 7 bases respectively, with 9 bases between them. CDR3 region: CASSYDSGNEQFF. CDR3 DNA sequence: TGTGCCAGCAGTTACGACTCCGGAAATGAGCAGTTCTTC.

The J gene is TRBJ2-7, the V gene TRBV6-1, with D possibly matching TRBD1 (6 bases). The germline V gene has CDR1 MNHNS and CDR2 SASEGT. The CDR3 contains 11 residues. Trimming stripped 10 bases from V and 6 bases from J, with 13 bases between. For the CDR3, the DNA is TGTGCCACCATCGCAGGGGTCGAGCAGTACTTC. Its translation is CATIAGVEQYF.